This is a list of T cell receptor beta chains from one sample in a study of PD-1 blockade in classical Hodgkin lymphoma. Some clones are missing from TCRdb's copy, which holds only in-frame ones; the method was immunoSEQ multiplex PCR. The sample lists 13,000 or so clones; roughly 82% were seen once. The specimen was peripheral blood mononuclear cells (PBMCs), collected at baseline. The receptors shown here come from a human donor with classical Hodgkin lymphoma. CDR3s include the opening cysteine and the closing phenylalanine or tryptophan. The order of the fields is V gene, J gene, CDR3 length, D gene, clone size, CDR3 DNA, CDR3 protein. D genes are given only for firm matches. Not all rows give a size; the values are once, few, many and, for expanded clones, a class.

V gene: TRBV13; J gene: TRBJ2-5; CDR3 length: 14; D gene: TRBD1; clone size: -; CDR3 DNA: TGTGCCAGCAGCGCCAGGACAGGGGTAGAGACCCAGTACTTC; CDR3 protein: CASSARTGVETQYF
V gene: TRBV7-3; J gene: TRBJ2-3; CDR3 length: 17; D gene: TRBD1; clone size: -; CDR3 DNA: TGTGCCAGCAGCTTAACGGGGACAGGGAGCGGCACAGATACGCAGTATTTT; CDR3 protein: CASSLTGTGSGTDTQYF
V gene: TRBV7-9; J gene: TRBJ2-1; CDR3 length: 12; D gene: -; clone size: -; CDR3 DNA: TGTGCCAGCAGCGGACTCGTGGAGGAGCAGTTCTTC; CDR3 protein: CASSGLVEEQFF
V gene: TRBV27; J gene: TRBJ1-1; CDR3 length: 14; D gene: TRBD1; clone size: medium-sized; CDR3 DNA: TGTGCCAGCAGTTTACAGGGGGCGAACACTGAAGCTTTCTTT; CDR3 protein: CASSLQGANTEAFF
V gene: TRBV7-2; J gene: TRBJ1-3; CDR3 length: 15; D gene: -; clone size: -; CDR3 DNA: TGTGCCAGCAGCTTGGGGAGCGGGCCTGGAAACACCATATATTTT; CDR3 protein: CASSLGSGPGNTIYF
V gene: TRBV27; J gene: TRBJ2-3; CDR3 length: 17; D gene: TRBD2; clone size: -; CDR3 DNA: TGTGCCAGCAGTCTCCTAGGGCGGGGGGGAGGAGCAGATACGCAGTATTTT; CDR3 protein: CASSLLGRGGGADTQYF
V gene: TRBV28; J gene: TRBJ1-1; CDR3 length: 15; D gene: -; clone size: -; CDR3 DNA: TGTGCCAGCTTCCCCAGGGGAGGGAAAAGGTTTGAAGCTTTCTTT; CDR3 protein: CASFPRGGKRFEAFF
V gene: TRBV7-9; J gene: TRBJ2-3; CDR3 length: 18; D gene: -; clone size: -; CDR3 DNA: TGTGCCAGCAGTCCAAGATTGGGGCCGGGCCTAGCGACAGATACGCAGTATTTT; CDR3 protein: CASSPRLGPGLATDTQYF
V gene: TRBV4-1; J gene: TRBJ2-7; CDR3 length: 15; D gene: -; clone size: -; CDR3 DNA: TGCGCCAGCAGCCCGCCGGACAAGACACTGTACGAGCAGTACTTC; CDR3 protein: CASSPPDKTLYEQYF
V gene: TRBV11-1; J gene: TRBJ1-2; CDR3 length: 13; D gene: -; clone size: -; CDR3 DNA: TGTGCCAGCAGCCCTTCATCTGGGTATGGCTACACCTTC; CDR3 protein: CASSPSSGYGYTF
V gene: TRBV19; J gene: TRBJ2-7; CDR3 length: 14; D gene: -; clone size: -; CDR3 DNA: TGTGCCAGTAGTATGCAGCGCAGCTCCTACGAGCAGTACTTC; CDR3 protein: CASSMQRSSYEQYF
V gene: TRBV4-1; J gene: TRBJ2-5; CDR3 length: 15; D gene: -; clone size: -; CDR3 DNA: TGCGCCAGCAGCCAAGATCTCACACTGCAGGAGACCCAGTACTTC; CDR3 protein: CASSQDLTLQETQYF
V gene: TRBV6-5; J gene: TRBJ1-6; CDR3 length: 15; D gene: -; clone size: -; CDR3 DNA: TGTGCCAGCAGTTACTCCAGATCCTATAATTCACCCCTCCACTTT; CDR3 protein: CASSYSRSYNSPLHF
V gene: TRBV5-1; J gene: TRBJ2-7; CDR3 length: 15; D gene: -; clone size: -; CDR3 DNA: TGCGCCAGCAGCTTGGGGGGTTTTAACCCCTACGAGCAGTACTTC; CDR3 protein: CASSLGGFNPYEQYF
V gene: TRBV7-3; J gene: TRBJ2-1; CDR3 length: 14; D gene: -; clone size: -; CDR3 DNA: TGTGCCAGCAGGGTGCGGGGCACCTACAATGAGCAGTTCTTC; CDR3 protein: CASRVRGTYNEQFF
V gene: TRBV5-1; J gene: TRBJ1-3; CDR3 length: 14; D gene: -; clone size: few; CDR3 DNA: TGCGCCAGACGACAGGTCCTATCTGGAAACACCATATATTTT; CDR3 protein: CARRQVLSGNTIYF
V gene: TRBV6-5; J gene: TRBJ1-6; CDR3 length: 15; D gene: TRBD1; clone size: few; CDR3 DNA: TGTGCCAGCAGTAGACAGGGTATTGATAATTCACCCCTCCACTTT; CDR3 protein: CASSRQGIDNSPLHF
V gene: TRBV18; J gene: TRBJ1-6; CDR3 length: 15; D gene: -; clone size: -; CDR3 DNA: TGTGCCAGCTCACCACCGACGGGGGTAGGATCACCCCTCCACTTT; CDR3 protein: CASSPPTGVGSPLHF
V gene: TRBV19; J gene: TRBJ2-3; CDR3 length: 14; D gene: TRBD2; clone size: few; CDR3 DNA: TGTGCCACTGAGGGACTAGCGGGCACAGATACGCAGTATTTT; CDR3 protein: CATEGLAGTDTQYF
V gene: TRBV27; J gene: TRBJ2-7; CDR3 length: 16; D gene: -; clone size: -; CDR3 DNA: TGTGCCAGCAGTTTAGGAAGTGGAATCCTCTTTTACGAGCAGTACTTC; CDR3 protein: CASSLGSGILFYEQYF
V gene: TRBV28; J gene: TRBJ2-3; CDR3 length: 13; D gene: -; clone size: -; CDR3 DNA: TGTGCCAGCAGGGCCGTTTTCCGGGGGACGCAGTATTTT; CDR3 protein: CASRAVFRGTQYF
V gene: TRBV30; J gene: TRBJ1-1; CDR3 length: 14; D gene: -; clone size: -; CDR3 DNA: TGTGCCTGGAGCACGGGGCAGGGAACGTCTGAAGCTTTCTTT; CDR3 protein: CAWSTGQGTSEAFF
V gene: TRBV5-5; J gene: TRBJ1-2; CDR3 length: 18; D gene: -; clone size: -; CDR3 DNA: TGTGCCAGCAGCTTGGTAGCAAACCGGGGCGAAGTATTCGGTGGCTACACCTTC; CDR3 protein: CASSLVANRGEVFGGYTF
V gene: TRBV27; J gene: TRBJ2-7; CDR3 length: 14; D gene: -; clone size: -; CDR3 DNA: TGTGCCAGCAGTTGGGCTGGAGGGACCTACGAGCAGTACTTC; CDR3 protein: CASSWAGGTYEQYF
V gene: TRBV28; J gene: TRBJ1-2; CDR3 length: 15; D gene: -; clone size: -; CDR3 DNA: TGTGCCAGCAGCTCACAACCGCGGAGGGATTATGGCTACACCTTC; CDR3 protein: CASSSQPRRDYGYTF
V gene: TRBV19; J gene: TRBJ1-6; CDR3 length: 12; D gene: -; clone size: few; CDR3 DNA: TGTGCCAGCCGGCCACAGAATTCACCCCTCCACTTT; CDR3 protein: CASRPQNSPLHF
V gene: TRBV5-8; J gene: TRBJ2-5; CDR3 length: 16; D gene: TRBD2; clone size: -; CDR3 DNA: TGTGCCAGCAGCTTCCCGGGACTAGCGGCCCAAGAGACCCAGTACTTC; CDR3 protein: CASSFPGLAAQETQYF
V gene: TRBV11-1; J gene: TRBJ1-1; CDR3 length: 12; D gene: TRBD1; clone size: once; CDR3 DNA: TGTGCCAGCAGCTTAGACAGGGGCAAAGCTTTCTTT; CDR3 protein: CASSLDRGKAFF
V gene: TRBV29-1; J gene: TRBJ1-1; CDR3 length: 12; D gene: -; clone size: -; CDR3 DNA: TGCAGCGTAGGACAGCCTAACACTGAAGCTTTCTTT; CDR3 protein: CSVGQPNTEAFF
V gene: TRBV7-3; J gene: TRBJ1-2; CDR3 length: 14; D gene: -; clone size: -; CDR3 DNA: TGTGCCAGCAGCAGTTCTCCGGGGGGCTATGGCTACACCTTC; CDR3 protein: CASSSSPGGYGYTF